Following are 24 T cell receptor beta chains from one sample sequenced in a study of circulating and synovial CD4+ cells in juvenile arthritis (dated by TCRdb to 2013 to 2014). Library preparation used the immunoSEQ multiplex PCR assay. This immuneACCESS table, as held by TCRdb, lists in-frame sequences with V and J called but not all clones. Of the missing ones, under half trace to an unresolved V gene in checked studies; the others have no known cause. This sample has under 35,000 clones in its table, and 95% of those were observed once. The ten most abundant clones make up less than 0.2% of the sample. The source material was CD4+ T cells from blood. The receptors were gathered from a human donor with juvenile idiopathic arthritis.

V gene TRBV5-1 combines with J gene TRBJ2-6; possibly TRBD2 for D (6 bases). V was cut by 4 bases and J by 0 bases, with 11 bases left in between. The CDR3 sequence is 16 residues long. In germline, CDR1 is SGHRS, CDR2 YFSETQ. CDR3 sequence reads: CASSPGDGSGANVLTF. CDR3 nucleotide sequence: TGCGCCAGCAGCCCGGGGGACGGCTCTGGGGCCAACGTCCTGACTTTC.

J is TRBJ2-7 and V is TRBV19; 8 nucleotides agree with TRBD2. V lost 5 bases, J lost 0 bases, and 9 bases stayed unmatched. Germline lookup yields CDR1 LNHDA and CDR2 SQIVND (reference sequence). CDR3 length equals 16 residues. For the CDR3, the DNA is TGTGCCAGTAGTGAACCGGGAGGGTCGAGCTCCTACGAGCAGTACTTC. This gives the protein CASSEPGGSSSYEQYF.

The rearrangement joins TRBV7-9 to TRBJ1-1, with 7 bases that match TRBD1. V was pared by 2 bases and J by 0 bases, with 6 bases of the junction left unmatched. In germline, CDR1 is SEHNR, CDR2 FQNEAQ (reference sequence). The CDR3 contains 16 residues. The DNA for the CDR3 is TGTGCCAGCAGCTTACGAGGGGACAGACTGAACACTGAAGCTTTCTTT. Protein product: CASSLRGDRLNTEAFF.

J is TRBJ2-1 and V is TRBV7-9; D uncertain. The CDR3 runs 12 residues. Germline V gene lookup returns CDR1 SEHNR and CDR2 FQNEAQ (reference sequence). This CDR3 reads CAASASYNEQFF. The CDR3 DNA sequence: TGTGCTGCGAGCGCCTCCTACAATGAGCAGTTCTTC.

The chain has TRBV25-1 and TRBJ2-7; D is perhaps TRBD2 (5 bases). Trimming stripped 6 bases from V and 2 bases from J, with 8 bases between. CDR1 MGHDK and CDR2 SYGVNS come from the germline V gene. The CDR3 has 12 amino acids. The chain's CDR3 is CASRWGAYEQYF. CDR3 DNA sequence: TGTGCCAGCAGGTGGGGAGCCTACGAGCAGTACTTC.

The chain employs TRBV30 and TRBJ1-2; unclear D gene. V dropped 1 base and J dropped 1 base, with 16 bases sitting between them. CDR1 is GTSNPN and CDR2 is SVGIG in the germline V gene (reference sequence). This CDR3 spans 16 amino acids. The CDR3 DNA reads TGTGCCTGGAGTGACCCTTACGGTGACTTTAACTATGGCTACACCTTC. Amino acid sequence: CAWSDPYGDFNYGYTF.

The chain uses TRBV30 and TRBJ1-6; TRBD1 is a possible D gene (6 bases). The CDR3 sequence is 12 residues long. Trimming stripped 4 bases from V and 12 bases from J, with 13 bases between. Germline values: CDR1 GTSNPN, CDR2 SVGIG (reference sequence). This CDR3 reads CAWNRAERPLHF. The CDR3 coding sequence is TGTGCCTGGAACAGGGCGGAGAGACCCCTCCACTTT.

The rearrangement uses TRBV7-2 and TRBJ2-7; weak D call: TRBD2 (5 bases). CDR1 is SGHTA, CDR2 FQGNSA, per germline. Trimming left V 1 base short and J 3 bases short, with 10 bases between. This CDR3 is built from 14 residues. CDR3 nucleotide sequence: TGTGCCAGCAGCTTAGAGCCGGGGTACTACGAGCAGTACTTC. Translated, it gives CASSLEPGYYEQYF.

The CDR3 region is CASSYTGLMSNTEAFF. The DNA of the CDR3 is TGTGCCAGCAGCTACACAGGGTTAATGTCGAACACTGAAGCTTTCTTT. V gene TRBV5-4 combines with J gene TRBJ1-1; tentatively, D is TRBD1 (6 bases). Germline V gene lookup returns CDR1 SGHNT and CDR2 YYREEE (reference sequence). V was cut by 3 bases and J by 1 base, with 16 bases left in between. The CDR3 runs 16 residues.

The chain uses TRBV30 and TRBJ1-5, with D tentatively TRBD1 (6 bases). Germline-derived CDR1 and CDR2 are GTSNPN and SVGIG (reference sequence). This CDR3 contains 14 residues. The germline V and J ends were trimmed by 2 bases and 6 bases, with 14 bases remaining between them. CDR3 sequence: CAWSRQERFQPQHF. The DNA for the CDR3 is TGTGCCTGGAGTAGACAGGAGAGGTTTCAGCCCCAGCATTTT. Drawing the rest from reference TRBV30 and TRBJ1-5, the complete variable domain is SQTIHQWPATLVQPVGSPLSLECTVEGTSNPNLYWYRQAAGRGLQLLFYSVGIGQISSEVPQNLSASRPQDRQFILSSKKLLLSDSGFYLCAWSRQERFQPQHFGDGTRLSIL.

This clone has only one observation. The V gene is TRBV7-3, the J gene TRBJ1-2; no clear D. The CDR3 sequence is 13 residues long. Germline values: CDR1 SGHTA, CDR2 FQGTGA. The V end lost 2 bases, the J end lost 4 bases, and 8 bases lay between the germline ends. CDR3 in DNA: TGTGCCAGCAGCTTAGAGGGAGGCTATGGCTACACCTTC. It translates to CASSLEGGYGYTF. The entire variable domain, with the rest obtained from reference TRBV7-3 and TRBJ1-2, is as follows: GAGVSQTPSNKVTEKGKYVELRCDPISGHTALYWYRQSLGQGPEFLIYFQGTGAADDSGLPNDRFFAVRPEGSVSTLKIQRTERGDSAVYLCASSLEGGYGYTFGSGTRLTVV.

The chain uses TRBV7-2 and TRBJ2-3; D is ambiguous. Between the trimmed V and J ends, which lost 6 bases and 0 bases, there was a span of 4 bases. The length of the CDR3 is 12 residues. Germline V gene lookup returns CDR1 SGHTA and CDR2 FQGNSA. In DNA form, the CDR3 reads TGTGCCAGCAGGGCTAGCACAGATACGCAGTATTTT. Its protein product is CASRASTDTQYF.

This chain joins TRBV18 and TRBJ2-2, with 9 bases that match TRBD1. With 6 bases clipped from V and 0 bases from J, the junction kept 8 bases outside the gene matches. Germline lookup yields CDR1 KGHSH and CDR2 LQKENI. The CDR3 consists of 17 residues. The CDR3 spells CASSTTGQGTNTGELFF. In DNA form, the CDR3 reads TGTGCCAGCTCGACAACCGGACAGGGGACGAACACCGGGGAGCTGTTTTTT.

The genes are TRBV9 and TRBJ2-1; 7 bases map to TRBD1. The V gene's germline CDR1 is SGDLS and CDR2 YYNGEE. J lost 7 bases, V lost 0 bases, and 7 bases had no gene match. The CDR3 totals 15 residues. As DNA, the CDR3 is TGTGCCAGCAGCGTAGAAGGGGGCTTGAGGAATGAGCAGTTCTTC. Protein product: CASSVEGGLRNEQFF.

About this clone itself: At one end the junction does not follow the germline gene, possibly because of a read error. This chain joins TRBV7-7 and TRBJ2-1; D gene unclear. This CDR3 comprises 13 residues. Germline V gene lookup returns CDR1 SSHAT and CDR2 FNYEAQ (reference sequence). CDR3 sequence reads: CASSSSPYNEQFF. The CDR3 DNA reads TGTGCTAGCAGCTCCTCTCCCTACAATGAGCAGTTCTTC.

The chain joins TRBV6-5 to TRBJ1-4; no clear D gene. The V end was cut by 4 bases, the J end by 6 bases, with 15 bases between. CDR1 is MNHEY and CDR2 is SVGAGI in the germline V gene. The CDR3 covers 15 residues. In nucleotides, the CDR3 is TGTGCCAGCAGTTCGCCCCCCAGTTCCGATGAAAAACTGTTTTTT. Encoded protein: CASSSPPSSDEKLFF.

The V gene is TRBV30, the J gene TRBJ2-1; no firm D call. Germline CDR1 reads GTSNPN; CDR2 reads SVGIG (reference sequence). This CDR3 region has 13 residues. V lost 5 bases and J 0 bases, leaving 8 bases between the germline ends. The CDR3: CAWGWSSYNEQFF. For the CDR3, the DNA is TGTGCCTGGGGGTGGAGCTCCTACAATGAGCAGTTCTTC.

This chain joins TRBV28 and TRBJ2-7, with D perhaps TRBD1 (5 bases). Per the germline V gene, CDR1 is MDHEN and CDR2 is SYDVKM. Trimming stripped 10 bases from V and 0 bases from J, with 10 bases between. The CDR3 sequence is 12 residues long. CDR3 region: CATSRGSYEQYF. The CDR3 nucleotides read TGTGCCACGTCTAGGGGCTCCTACGAGCAGTACTTC.

This chain uses TRBV28 with TRBJ2-5, with D possibly TRBD2 on 7 matching bases. The CDR3 runs to 16 residues. The V end lost 8 bases, the J end lost 2 bases, and 21 bases lay between the germline ends. Germline V gene lookup returns CDR1 MDHEN and CDR2 SYDVKM. Written as DNA, the CDR3 is TGTGCCAGCCTTGGCGGGGGCCCCATAACTCAAGAGACCCAGTACTTC. As protein: CASLGGGPITQETQYF.

This clone was detected once. The chain combines TRBV6-5 with TRBJ1-2; D is uncertain. The CDR3 contains 11 residues. The germline V gene encodes CDR1 MNHEY and CDR2 SVGAGI. V was pared by 5 bases and J by 9 bases, with 10 bases between. Here the CDR3 DNA reads TGTGCCAGCAGTGCAGGCGCCCGCTACACCTTC. This translates into CASSAGARYTF.

This chain connects TRBV10-3 to TRBJ2-5; 9 bases map to TRBD2. The germline gives CDR1 ENHRY, CDR2 SYGVKD. After removal of 6 bases from V and 1 base from J, the junction contained 3 bases not matched to a gene. The length of the CDR3 is 14 residues. The CDR3 protein is CAIREGLAQETQYF. The CDR3, as DNA: TGTGCCATCAGGGAGGGACTAGCCCAAGAGACCCAGTACTTC.

V gene TRBV7-3 combines with J gene TRBJ2-1; no clear D. V was clipped by 6 bases and J by 8 bases, with 11 bases between them. Germline-derived CDR1 and CDR2 are SGHTA and FQGTGA. The CDR3 extends over 12 amino acids. The CDR3 spells CASSPGGDEQFF. As DNA, the CDR3 is TGTGCCAGCAGTCCTGGCGGTGATGAGCAGTTCTTC.

The genes are TRBV2 and TRBJ1-2; 7 bases line up with TRBD1. The V segment lost 6 bases and the J segment 8 bases; nucleotides outside the gene matches: 12. Germline-derived CDR1 and CDR2 are SNHLY and FYNNEI. CDR3 length: 14 residues. The CDR3, as DNA: TGTGCCAGCAGATTGACAGGGCTTATAAGGGGCTACACCTTC. The encoded protein is CASRLTGLIRGYTF.

The chain recombines TRBV7-2 with TRBJ2-2, with 8 bases fitting TRBD1. This CDR3 spans 16 amino acids. CDR1 is SGHTA, CDR2 FQGNSA, per germline. Trimming cost V 8 bases and J 1 base; bases outside gene matches: 9. The CDR3 loop reads CASSGQGARNTGELFF. The DNA of the CDR3 is TGTGCCAGCTCTGGTCAGGGGGCGAGGAACACCGGGGAGCTGTTTTTT.